The present entry profiles one T cell receptor (beta chain) with its context. The data derive from a study of OX40 agonist ivuxolimab in advanced cancers. The CDR3 has 13 residues. Germline V lookup: CDR1 SGHKS, CDR2 YYEKEE (reference sequence). Trimming took 4 bases from V and 3 from J, leaving 11 bases between them. Clones were sequenced by immunoSEQ multiplex PCR, and TCRdb holds only the in-frame ones, with some missing. The data contain some 86,000 clones, 94% of them singletons. The TCR was taken from an adult with an advanced solid tumor such as melanoma, head and neck, liver or kidney cancer. This specimen was CD4+ or CD8+ T cells sorted from blood, taken in a trial of the OX40 agonist ivuxolimab. The rearrangement joins TRBV5-5 to TRBJ2-7, with D tentatively TRBD1 (5 bases). The CDR3 DNA reads TGTGCCAGCAGCCAAGACAGAGGCTACGAGCAGTACTTC. Encoded protein: CASSQDRGYEQYF.